A single sample is the source of the 9 T cell receptor beta chains below, sequenced in a study of patients and donors after allogeneic stem cell transplantation. Using its own MiXCR run on the RT-PCR reads, TCRdb lists one record per CDR3 protein. Altogether a few hundred thousand distinct CDR3 sequences are present, about 37% being singletons, with the ten largest covering around 10%. The sequenced sample was blood, either unsorted or a sorted T cell fraction (not recorded which). The receptors were gathered from a human donor who was either an allogeneic HSCT recipient or a stem cell or donor lymphocyte infusion donor (not recorded which). It is not recorded whose cells these are; they may come from a transplant donor.

The genes are TRBV6-2 or TRBV6-3 and TRBJ2-2; D is uncertain. This CDR3 has 14 amino acids. Germline CDR1 is MNHEY and CDR2 is SVGEGT. Trimming took off 4 bases at V and 2 bases at J, with 8 bases between the two ends. The CDR3 DNA is TGTGCCAGCAGTTGGAACAGAAACACCGGGGAGCTGTTTTTT. It yields the protein CASSWNRNTGELFF.

The J gene is TRBJ1-1, the V gene TRBV4-1; D may be TRBD1 (6 bases). The CDR3 has 17 residues. Deletions cut 1 base from V and 6 bases from J, with 21 bases between. Germline V gene sequence: CDR1 MGHRA, CDR2 YSYEKL. CDR3 in DNA: TGCGCCAGCAGCCAAGGCGGGGCAGCGGGGGCGTACGCTGAAGCTTTCTTT. Translation: CASSQGGAAGAYAEAFF.

This clonotype was detected a few times. This chain joins TRBV5-1 and TRBJ2-5, with no clear D. V dropped 6 bases and J dropped 3 bases, with 6 bases sitting between them. Germline lookup yields CDR1 SGHRS and CDR2 YFSETQ. The CDR3 extends over 11 amino acids. The CDR3: CASTLEETQYF. For the CDR3, the DNA is TGCGCCAGCACCTTAGAAGAGACCCAGTACTTC.

The chain is built from TRBV9 and TRBJ1-2; the D is unclear. Trimming removed 4 bases at V and 8 bases at J, with 15 bases between. CDR1 SGDLS and CDR2 YYNGEE come from the germline V gene. This CDR3 comprises 13 residues. CDR3 residues: CASSLESGHGYTF. CDR3 sequence (DNA): TGTGCCAGCAGCCTCGAATCGGGTCACGGCTACACCTTC.

This clonotype has just a few counts. This chain connects TRBV12-3 or TRBV12-4 to TRBJ1-6, with 7 positions matching TRBD1. Trimming removed 5 bases from V and 7 bases from J; junction bases left unmatched: 8. This CDR3 region has 15 residues. The CDR3 reads CASSLMTGKNSPLHF. Written as DNA, the CDR3 is TGTGCCAGCAGTCTGATGACAGGGAAGAATTCACCCCTCCACTTT.

J is TRBJ2-4 and V is TRBV7-2; maybe TRBD1 (5 bases). Trimming removed 1 base at V and 1 base at J, with 5 bases between. Germline V gene data show CDR1 as SGHTA and CDR2 as FQGNSA. This CDR3 is built from 14 residues. The CDR3 is CASSLEGAKNIQYF. CDR3 sequence (DNA): TGTGCCAGCAGCTTAGAGGGGGCCAAAAACATTCAGTACTTC.

The chain combines TRBV12-3 or TRBV12-4 with TRBJ1-2; tentative D call: TRBD1 (6 bases). V lost 3 bases and J lost 6, with 11 bases in between. This CDR3 is 13 amino acids long. CDR3 bases: TGTGCCAGCAGTTTTCTTAACAGGGATGGCTACACCTTC. Its translation is CASSFLNRDGYTF.

The chain recombines TRBV28 with TRBJ2-3; D not certain. Germline V gene data show CDR1 as MDHEN and CDR2 as SYDVKM. Trimming took off 3 bases at V and 1 base at J, with 8 bases between the two ends. The CDR3 is 14 residues long. CDR3 region: CASSFRPGTDTQYF. CDR3 in DNA: TGTGCCAGCAGTTTCCGACCCGGCACAGATACGCAGTATTTT. The whole variable domain, filled in from reference TRBV28 and TRBJ2-3, reads DVKVTQSSRYLVKRTGEKVFLECVQDMDHENMFWYRQDPGLGLRLIYFSYDVKMKEKGDIPEGYSVSREKKERFSLILESASTNQTSMYLCASSFRPGTDTQYFGPGTRLTVL.

This rearrangement joins TRBV29-1 to TRBJ2-7, with D unresolved. Trimming pared 1 base from V and 0 bases from J, leaving 10 bases between. The CDR3 extends over 14 amino acids. CDR1 and CDR2 from the germline V gene are SQVTM and ANQGSEA. CDR3 DNA sequence: TGCAGCGTTGAAGGGGCCCCGAGCTCCTACGAGCAGTACTTC. Protein: CSVEGAPSSYEQYF.